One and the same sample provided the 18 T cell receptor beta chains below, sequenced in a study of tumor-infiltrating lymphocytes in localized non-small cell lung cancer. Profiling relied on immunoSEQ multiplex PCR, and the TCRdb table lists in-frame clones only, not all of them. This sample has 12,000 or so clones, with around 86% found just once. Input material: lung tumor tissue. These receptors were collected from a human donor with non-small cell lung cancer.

Written as DNA, the CDR3 is TGTGCCAGCAGCTGGACCACCAGCTCCTACAATGAGCAGTTCTTC. Protein product: CASSWTTSSYNEQFF. The J gene is TRBJ2-1, the V gene TRBV25-1, with D unresolved. The ends were cut back, 6 bases at V and 0 bases at J, with 12 bases in the middle. The CDR3 has 15 amino acids. CDR1 is MGHDK and CDR2 is SYGVNS in the germline V gene.

The DNA for the CDR3 is TGCAGCTTTCGGGGGGGTAACACTGAAGCTTTCTTT. It codes for CSFRGGNTEAFF. J is TRBJ1-1 and V is TRBV29-1; possible D gene TRBD1, 5 bases. The CDR3 loop spans 12 amino acids. V lost 8 bases and J lost 2, with 12 bases in between. CDR1 SQVTM and CDR2 ANQGSEA come from the germline V gene.

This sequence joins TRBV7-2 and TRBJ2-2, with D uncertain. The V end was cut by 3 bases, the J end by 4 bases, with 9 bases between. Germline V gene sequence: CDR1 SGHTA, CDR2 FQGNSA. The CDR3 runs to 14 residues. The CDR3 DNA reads TGTGCCAGCAGCTTTGGAGTGGCCACCGGGGAGCTGTTTTTT. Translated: CASSFGVATGELFF.

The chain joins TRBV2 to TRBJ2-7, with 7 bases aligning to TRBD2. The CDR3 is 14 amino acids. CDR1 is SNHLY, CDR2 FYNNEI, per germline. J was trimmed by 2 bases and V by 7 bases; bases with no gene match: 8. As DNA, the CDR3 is TGTGCCAGCACCCGGGGTAGCGGGCCCTACGAGCAGTACTTC. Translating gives CASTRGSGPYEQYF. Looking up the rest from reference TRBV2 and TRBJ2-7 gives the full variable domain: EPEVTQTPSHQVTQMGQEVILRCVPISNHLYFYWYRQILGQKVEFLVSFYNNEISEKSEIFDDQFSVERPDGSNFTLKIRSTKLEDSAMYFCASTRGSGPYEQYFGPGTRLTVT.

This chain's CDR3 is CASTPGQGSSYNEQFF. The CDR3 nucleotides are TGCGCCAGCACCCCCGGACAGGGGAGCTCCTACAATGAGCAGTTCTTC. V gene TRBV5-1 combines with J gene TRBJ2-1, with TRBD1 matching over 9 bases. V shed 6 bases, J shed 0 bases, and the junction held 7 bases outside the gene matches. The CDR3 is made up of 16 amino acids. Germline assignment: CDR1 SGHRS and CDR2 YFSETQ.

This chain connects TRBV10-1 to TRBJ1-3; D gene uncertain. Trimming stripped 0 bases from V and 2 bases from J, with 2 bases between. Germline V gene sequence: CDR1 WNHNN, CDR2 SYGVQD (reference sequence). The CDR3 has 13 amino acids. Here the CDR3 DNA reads TGCGCCAGCAGTGAGTCAGCTGGAAACACCATATATTTT. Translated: CASSESAGNTIYF.

The CDR3 DNA is TGTGCCAGCAGCCCCGGGTCCTACACAGATACGCAGTATTTT. It codes for CASSPGSYTDTQYF. V usage is TRBV7-2 and J usage is TRBJ2-3, with no clear D. CDR1 is SGHTA and CDR2 is FQGNSA in the germline V gene. V was clipped by 5 bases and J by 2 bases, with 11 bases between them. The CDR3 sequence is 14 residues long.

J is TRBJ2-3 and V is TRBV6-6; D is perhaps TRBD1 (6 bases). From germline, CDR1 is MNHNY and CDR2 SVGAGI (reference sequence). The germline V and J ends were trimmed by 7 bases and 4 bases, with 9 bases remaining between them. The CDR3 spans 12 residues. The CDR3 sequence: CASKDSSDTQYF. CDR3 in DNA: TGTGCCAGCAAGGACAGTTCAGATACGCAGTATTTT.

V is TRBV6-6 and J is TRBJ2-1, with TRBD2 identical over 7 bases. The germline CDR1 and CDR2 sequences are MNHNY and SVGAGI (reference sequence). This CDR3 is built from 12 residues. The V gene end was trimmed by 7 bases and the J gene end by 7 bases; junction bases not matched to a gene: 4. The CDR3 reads CASTGRRNEQFF. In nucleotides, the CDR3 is TGTGCCAGCACCGGGAGGCGGAATGAGCAGTTCTTC.

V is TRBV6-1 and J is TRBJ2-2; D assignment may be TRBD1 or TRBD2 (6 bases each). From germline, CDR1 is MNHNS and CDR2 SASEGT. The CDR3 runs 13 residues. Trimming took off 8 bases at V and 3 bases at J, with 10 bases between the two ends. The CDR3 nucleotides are TGTGCCAGCCCGGGGGCGGACACCGGGGAGCTGTTTTTT. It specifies CASPGADTGELFF.

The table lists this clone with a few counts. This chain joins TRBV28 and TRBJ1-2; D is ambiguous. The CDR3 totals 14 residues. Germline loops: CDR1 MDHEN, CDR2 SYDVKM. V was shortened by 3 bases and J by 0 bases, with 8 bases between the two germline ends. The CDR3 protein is CASSLEKPNYGYTF. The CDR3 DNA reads TGTGCCAGCAGTTTGGAGAAACCTAACTATGGCTACACCTTC.

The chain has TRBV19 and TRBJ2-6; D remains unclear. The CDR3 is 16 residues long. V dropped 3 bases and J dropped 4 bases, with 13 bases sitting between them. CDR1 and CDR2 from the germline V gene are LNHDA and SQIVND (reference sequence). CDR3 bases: TGTGCCAGTAGTATGTCCCCAGAATCCGGGGCCAACGTCCTGACTTTC. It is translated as CASSMSPESGANVLTF.

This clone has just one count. The CDR3 DNA reads as TGTGCCTGGACGGGCACCCGATTATCAGAGACCCAGTACTTC. Protein: CAWTGTRLSETQYF. The rearrangement links TRBV30 to TRBJ2-5; D uncertain. This CDR3 spans 14 amino acids. Germline V lookup: CDR1 GTSNPN, CDR2 SVGIG (reference sequence). The ends were cut back, 4 bases at V and 4 bases at J, with 16 bases in the middle.

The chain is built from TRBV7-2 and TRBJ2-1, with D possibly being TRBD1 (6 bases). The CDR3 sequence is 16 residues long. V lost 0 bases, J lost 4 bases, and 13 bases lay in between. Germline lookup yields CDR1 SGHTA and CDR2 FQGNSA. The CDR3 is CASSLAGAGAYNEQFF. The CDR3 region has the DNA TGTGCCAGCAGCTTAGCGGGGGCAGGGGCGTACAATGAGCAGTTCTTC.

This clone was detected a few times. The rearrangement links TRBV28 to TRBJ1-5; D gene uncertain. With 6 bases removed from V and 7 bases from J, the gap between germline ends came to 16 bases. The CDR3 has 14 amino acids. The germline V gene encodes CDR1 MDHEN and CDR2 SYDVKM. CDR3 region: CASRPMYGWQPQHF. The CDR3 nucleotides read TGTGCCAGCAGACCTATGTATGGGTGGCAGCCCCAGCATTTT.

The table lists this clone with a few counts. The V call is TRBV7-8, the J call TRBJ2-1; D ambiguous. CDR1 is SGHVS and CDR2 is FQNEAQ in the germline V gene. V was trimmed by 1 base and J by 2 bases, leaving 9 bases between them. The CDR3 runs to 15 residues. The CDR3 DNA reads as TGTGCCAGCAGCTTAGTGGTAGATACCTACAATGAGCAGTTCTTC. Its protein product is CASSLVVDTYNEQFF. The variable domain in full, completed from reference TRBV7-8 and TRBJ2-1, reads GAGVSQSPRYKVAKRGQDVALRCDPISGHVSLFWYQQALGQGPEFLTYFQNEAQLDKSGLPSDRFFAERPEGSVSTLKIQRTQQEDSAVYLCASSLVVDTYNEQFFGPGTRLTVL.

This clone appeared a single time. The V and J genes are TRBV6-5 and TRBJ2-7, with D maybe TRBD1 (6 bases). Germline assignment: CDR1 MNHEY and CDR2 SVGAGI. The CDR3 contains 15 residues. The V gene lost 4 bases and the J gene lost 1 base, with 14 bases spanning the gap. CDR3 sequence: CASSSTGFVSYEQYF. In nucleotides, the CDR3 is TGTGCCAGCAGTTCAACAGGGTTTGTTTCCTACGAGCAGTACTTC.

DNA for the CDR3: TGTGCCAGTAGTAGTGGGATCTCTTACGAGCAGTACTTC. This gives the protein CASSSGISYEQYF. The rearrangement links TRBV19 to TRBJ2-7, with D uncertain. Per the germline V gene, CDR1 is LNHDA and CDR2 is SQIVND (reference sequence). V was shortened by 4 bases and J by 4 bases, with 11 bases between the two germline ends. There are 13 residues in the CDR3.